This T cell receptor beta chain originates from a study of control samples from healthy donors and cancer patients. Trimming cost V 8 bases and J 2 bases, with 5 bases left between them. This CDR3 has 11 amino acids. Profiling relied on immunoSEQ multiplex PCR, and the TCRdb table lists in-frame clones only, not all of them. Of 150,000 to 200,000 clones listed, 91% are singletons. The sequence was collected from a woman between 25 and 40 years old in good health. The V call is TRBV12-3 or TRBV12-4, the J call TRBJ2-3; D is perhaps TRBD1 (5 bases). Sequenced: blood. Here the CDR3 reads CASGATDTQYF. As DNA, the CDR3 is TGTGCCAGCGGGGCCACAGATACGCAGTATTTT.